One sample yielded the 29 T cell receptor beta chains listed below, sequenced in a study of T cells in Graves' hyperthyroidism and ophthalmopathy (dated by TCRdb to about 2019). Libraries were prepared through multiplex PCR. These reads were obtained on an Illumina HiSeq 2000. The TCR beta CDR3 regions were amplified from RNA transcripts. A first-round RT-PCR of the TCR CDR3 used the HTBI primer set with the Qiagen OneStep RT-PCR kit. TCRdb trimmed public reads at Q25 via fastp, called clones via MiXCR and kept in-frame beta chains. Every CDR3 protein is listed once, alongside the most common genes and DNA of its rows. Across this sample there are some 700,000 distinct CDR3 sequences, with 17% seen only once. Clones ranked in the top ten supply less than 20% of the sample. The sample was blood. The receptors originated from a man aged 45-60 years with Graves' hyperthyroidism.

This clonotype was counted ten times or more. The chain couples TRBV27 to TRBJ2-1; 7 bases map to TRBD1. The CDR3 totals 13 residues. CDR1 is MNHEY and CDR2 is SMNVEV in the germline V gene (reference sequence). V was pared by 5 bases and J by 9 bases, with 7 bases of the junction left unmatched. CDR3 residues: CASSGDRVSEQFF. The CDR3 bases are TGTGCCAGCAGTGGAGACAGGGTCAGTGAGCAGTTCTTC.

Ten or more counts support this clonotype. The CDR3 loop reads CASSPQAVTYEQYF. The CDR3 region has the DNA TGTGCCAGCAGTCCCCAGGCGGTCACCTACGAGCAGTACTTC. The chain is built from TRBV28 and TRBJ2-7; D unresolved. The CDR3 is 14 residues long. The ends were cut back, 5 bases at V and 2 bases at J, with 13 bases in the middle. CDR1 and CDR2 from the germline V gene are MDHEN and SYDVKM.

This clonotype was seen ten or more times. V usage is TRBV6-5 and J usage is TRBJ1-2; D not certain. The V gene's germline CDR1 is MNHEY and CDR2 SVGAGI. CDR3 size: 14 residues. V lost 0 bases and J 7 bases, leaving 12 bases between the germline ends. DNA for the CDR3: TGTGCCAGCAGTTACTCTTCGGGTAGCTCTGGCTACACCTTC. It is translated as CASSYSSGSSGYTF.

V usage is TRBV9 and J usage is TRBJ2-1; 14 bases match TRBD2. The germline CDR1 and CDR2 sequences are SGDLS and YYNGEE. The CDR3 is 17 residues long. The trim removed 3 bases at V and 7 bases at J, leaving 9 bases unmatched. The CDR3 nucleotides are TGTGCCAGCAGCGAGGGAGGAAGACTAGCGGGAGGGAATGAGCAGTTCTTC. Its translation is CASSEGGRLAGGNEQFF.

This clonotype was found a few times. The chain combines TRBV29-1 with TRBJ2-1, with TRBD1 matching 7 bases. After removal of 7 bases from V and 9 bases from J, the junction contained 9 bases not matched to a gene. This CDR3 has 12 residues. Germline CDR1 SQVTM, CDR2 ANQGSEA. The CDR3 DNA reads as TGCAGCGACGGGACAGCAAATGTTGAGCAGTTCTTC. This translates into CSDGTANVEQFF.

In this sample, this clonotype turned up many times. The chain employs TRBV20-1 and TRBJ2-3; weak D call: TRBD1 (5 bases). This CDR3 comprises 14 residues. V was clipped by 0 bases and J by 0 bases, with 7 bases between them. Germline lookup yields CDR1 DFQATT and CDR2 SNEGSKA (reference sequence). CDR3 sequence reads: CSAREQASTDTQYF. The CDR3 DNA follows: TGCAGTGCTAGAGAACAGGCTAGCACAGATACGCAGTATTTT.

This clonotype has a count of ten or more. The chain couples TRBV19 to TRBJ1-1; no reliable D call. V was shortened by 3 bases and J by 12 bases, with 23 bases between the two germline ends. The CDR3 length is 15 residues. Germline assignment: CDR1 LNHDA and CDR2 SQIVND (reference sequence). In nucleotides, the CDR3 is TGTGCCAGTAGTATGACGGGAATGGCTGGTATTAGGTCTTTCTTT. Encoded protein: CASSMTGMAGIRSFF.

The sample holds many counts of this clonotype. The CDR3 spells CASSLGTGKDQPQHF. CDR3 in DNA: TGTGCCAGCAGCTTGGGGACAGGGAAAGACCAGCCCCAGCATTTT. The chain joins TRBV5-8 to TRBJ1-5, with 8 bases aligning to TRBD1. Germline CDR1 reads SGHTS; CDR2 reads YDEGEE. The CDR3 runs 15 residues. The ends lost 0 bases at V and 7 bases at J; junction bases unmatched: 6.

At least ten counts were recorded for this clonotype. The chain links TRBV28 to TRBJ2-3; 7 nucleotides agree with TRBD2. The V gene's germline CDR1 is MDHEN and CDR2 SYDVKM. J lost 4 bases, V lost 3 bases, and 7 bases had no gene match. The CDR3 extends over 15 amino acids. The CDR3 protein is CASSFVAGEADTQYF. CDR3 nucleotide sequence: TGTGCCAGCAGTTTTGTGGCGGGAGAGGCAGATACGCAGTATTTT.

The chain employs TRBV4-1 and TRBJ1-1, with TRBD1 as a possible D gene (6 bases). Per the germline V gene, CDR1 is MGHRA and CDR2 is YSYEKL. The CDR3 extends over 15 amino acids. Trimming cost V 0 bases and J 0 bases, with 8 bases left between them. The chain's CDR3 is CASSQETGMNTEAFF. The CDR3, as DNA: TGCGCCAGCAGCCAAGAAACAGGGATGAACACTGAAGCTTTCTTT.

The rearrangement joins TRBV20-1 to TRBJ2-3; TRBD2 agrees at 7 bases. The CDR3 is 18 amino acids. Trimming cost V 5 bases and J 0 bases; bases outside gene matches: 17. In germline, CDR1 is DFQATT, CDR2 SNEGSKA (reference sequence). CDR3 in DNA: TGCAGTGCTTCAACAGGCGGGAGTGGAAGGACTAGCACAGATACGCAGTATTTT. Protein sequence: CSASTGGSGRTSTDTQYF.

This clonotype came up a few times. CDR3 region: CASSQFLGSYEQYF. The CDR3 nucleotides read TGTGCCAGCAGCCAATTCCTTGGCTCCTACGAGCAGTACTTC. The chain joins TRBV3-1 to TRBJ2-7; D not certain. Germline assignment: CDR1 LGHDT and CDR2 YNNKEL (reference sequence). The CDR3 runs to 14 residues. Trimming cost V 2 bases and J 0 bases, with 8 bases left between them.

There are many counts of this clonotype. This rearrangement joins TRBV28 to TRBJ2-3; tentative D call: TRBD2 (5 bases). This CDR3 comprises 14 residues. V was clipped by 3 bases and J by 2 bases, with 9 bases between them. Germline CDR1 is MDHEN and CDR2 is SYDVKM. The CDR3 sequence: CASSFHSDTDTQYF. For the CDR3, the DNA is TGTGCCAGCAGTTTCCATAGCGACACAGATACGCAGTATTTT. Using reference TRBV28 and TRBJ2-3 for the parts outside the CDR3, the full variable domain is DVKVTQSSRYLVKRTGEKVFLECVQDMDHENMFWYRQDPGLGLRLIYFSYDVKMKEKGDIPEGYSVSREKKERFSLILESASTNQTSMYLCASSFHSDTDTQYFGPGTRLTVL.

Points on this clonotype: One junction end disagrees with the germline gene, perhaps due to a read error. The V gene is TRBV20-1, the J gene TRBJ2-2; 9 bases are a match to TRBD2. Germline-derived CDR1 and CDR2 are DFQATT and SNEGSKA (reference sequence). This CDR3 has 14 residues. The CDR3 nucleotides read TGCGGTGCTCGGCGGGAGGGCAGGACCGGGGAGCTGTTTTTT. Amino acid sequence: CGARREGRTGELFF.

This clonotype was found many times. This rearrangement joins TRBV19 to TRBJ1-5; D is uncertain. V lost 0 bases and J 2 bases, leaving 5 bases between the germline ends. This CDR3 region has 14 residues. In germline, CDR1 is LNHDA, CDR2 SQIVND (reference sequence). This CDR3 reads CASSIDFRNQPQHF. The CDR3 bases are TGTGCCAGTAGTATAGACTTCCGCAATCAGCCCCAGCATTTT.

CDR3 region: CATRQGDYGYTF. CDR3 sequence (DNA): TGTGCCACCCGACAGGGGGACTATGGCTACACCTTC. J is TRBJ1-2 and V is TRBV10-3; 9 nucleotides line up with TRBD1. The CDR3 spans 12 residues. V lost 10 bases, J lost 3 bases, and 3 bases stayed unmatched. CDR1 and CDR2 (germline): ENHRY, SYGVKD.

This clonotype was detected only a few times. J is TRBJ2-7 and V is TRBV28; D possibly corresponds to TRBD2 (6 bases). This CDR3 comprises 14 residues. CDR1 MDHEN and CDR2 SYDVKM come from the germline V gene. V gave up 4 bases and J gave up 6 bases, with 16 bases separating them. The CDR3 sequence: CASSSPDGDFEQYF. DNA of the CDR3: TGTGCCAGCAGTTCCCCGGACGGGGACTTCGAGCAGTACTTC.

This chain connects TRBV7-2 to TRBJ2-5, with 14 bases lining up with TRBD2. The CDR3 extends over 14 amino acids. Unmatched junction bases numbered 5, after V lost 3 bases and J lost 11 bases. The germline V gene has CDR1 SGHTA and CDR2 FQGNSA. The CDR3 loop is CASSLGTSGSQQYF. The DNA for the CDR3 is TGTGCCAGCAGCTTGGGGACTAGCGGGAGCCAACAGTACTTC.

CDR3 protein: CASSTRSASRYNEQFF. For the CDR3, the DNA is TGTGCCAGCAGCACCCGCTCGGCGAGCAGATACAATGAGCAGTTCTTC. This rearrangement joins TRBV5-4 to TRBJ2-1; D is unresolved. V was trimmed by 4 bases and J by 4 bases, leaving 18 bases between them. Germline loops: CDR1 SGHNT, CDR2 YYREEE (reference sequence). This CDR3 has 16 amino acids.

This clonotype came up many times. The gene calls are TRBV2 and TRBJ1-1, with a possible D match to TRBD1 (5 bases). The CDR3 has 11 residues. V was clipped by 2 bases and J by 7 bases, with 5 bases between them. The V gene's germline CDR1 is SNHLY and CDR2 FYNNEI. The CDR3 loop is CASSEQGEAFF. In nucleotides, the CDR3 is TGTGCCAGCAGTGAACAGGGTGAAGCTTTCTTT.

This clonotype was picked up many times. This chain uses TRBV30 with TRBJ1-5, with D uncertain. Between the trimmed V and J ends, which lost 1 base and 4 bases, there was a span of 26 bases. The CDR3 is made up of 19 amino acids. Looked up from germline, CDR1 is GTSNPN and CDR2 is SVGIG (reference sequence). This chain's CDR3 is CAWSDWVSSDGERNQPQHF. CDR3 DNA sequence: TGTGCCTGGAGTGACTGGGTATCTTCCGATGGGGAGCGGAATCAGCCCCAGCATTTT.

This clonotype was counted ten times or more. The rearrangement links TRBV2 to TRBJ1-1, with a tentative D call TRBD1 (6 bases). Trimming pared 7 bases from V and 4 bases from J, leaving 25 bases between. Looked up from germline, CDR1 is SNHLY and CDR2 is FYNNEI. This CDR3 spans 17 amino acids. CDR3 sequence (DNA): TGTGCCAGCAAAATCGAGGGAGCAGGGGATAGGAGCACTGAAGCTTTCTTT. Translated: CASKIEGAGDRSTEAFF.

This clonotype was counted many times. CDR3 nucleotides: TGTGCCAGCAGTTTATCCTTTTACAGGGGAATGGACCACGAGCAGTACTTC. Translation gives CASSLSFYRGMDHEQYF. The rearrangement joins TRBV27 to TRBJ2-7, with 7 bases matching TRBD1. Per the germline V gene, CDR1 is MNHEY and CDR2 is SMNVEV (reference sequence). J was trimmed by 5 bases and V by 0 bases; bases with no gene match: 13. The CDR3 totals 17 residues.

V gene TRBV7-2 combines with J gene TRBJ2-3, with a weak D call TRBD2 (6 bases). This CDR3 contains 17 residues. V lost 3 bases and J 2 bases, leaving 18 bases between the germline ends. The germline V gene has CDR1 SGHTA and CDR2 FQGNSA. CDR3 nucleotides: TGTGCCAGCAGCTTTCTCCGGGACTCCCTCATCACAGATACGCAGTATTTT. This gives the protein CASSFLRDSLITDTQYF.

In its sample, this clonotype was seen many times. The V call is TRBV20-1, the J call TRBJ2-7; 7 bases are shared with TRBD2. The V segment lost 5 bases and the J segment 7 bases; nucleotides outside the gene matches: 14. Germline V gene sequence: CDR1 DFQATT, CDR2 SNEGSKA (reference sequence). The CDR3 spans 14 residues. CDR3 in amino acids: CSAGGTTALEEQYF. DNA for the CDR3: TGCAGTGCTGGTGGGACTACGGCATTGGAGGAGCAGTACTTC.

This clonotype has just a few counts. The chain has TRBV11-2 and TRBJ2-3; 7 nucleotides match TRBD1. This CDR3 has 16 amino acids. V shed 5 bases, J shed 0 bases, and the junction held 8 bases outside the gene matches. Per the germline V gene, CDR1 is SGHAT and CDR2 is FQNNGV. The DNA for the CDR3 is TGTGCCAGCAGCCTCCCAGGGGGTCCTAGCACAGATACGCAGTATTTT. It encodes CASSLPGGPSTDTQYF.

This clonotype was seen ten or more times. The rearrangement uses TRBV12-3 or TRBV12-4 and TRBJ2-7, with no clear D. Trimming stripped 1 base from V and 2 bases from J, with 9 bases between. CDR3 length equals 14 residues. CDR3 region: CASSLVGTAYEQYF. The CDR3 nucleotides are TGTGCCAGCAGTTTAGTGGGAACAGCCTACGAGCAGTACTTC.

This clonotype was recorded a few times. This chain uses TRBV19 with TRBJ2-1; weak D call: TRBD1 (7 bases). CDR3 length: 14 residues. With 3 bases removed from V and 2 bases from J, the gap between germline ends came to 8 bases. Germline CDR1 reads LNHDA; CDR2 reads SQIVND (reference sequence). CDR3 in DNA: TGTGCCAGTAGTATCAGGGGGGCCTACAATGAGCAGTTCTTC. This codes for CASSIRGAYNEQFF.

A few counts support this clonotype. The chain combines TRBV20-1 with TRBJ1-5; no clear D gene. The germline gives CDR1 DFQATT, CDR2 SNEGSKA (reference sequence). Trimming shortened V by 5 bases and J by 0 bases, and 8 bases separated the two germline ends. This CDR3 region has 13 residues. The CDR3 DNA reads TGCAGTGCTGATACAGCTAGCAATCAGCCCCAGCATTTT. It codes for CSADTASNQPQHF.